The sequence of this T cell receptor beta chain was determined in a study of human T cells and chemical hapten exposure. Study in general: Per-sample TCR yield variation was attributed mainly to small pooled library volume differences.

The time point here: patch test 3, about 24 weeks after DPC sensitization. Treatment denoted: therapeutic diphenylcyclopropenone sensitization with weekly scalp DPC. It was the library that attached unique molecular identifiers to individual cDNA molecules. In the source study's methods: Ranging from about 23,224 to 750,000, TCR counts per sample had a median value of around 92,000. TCRdb re-called the RACE reads with MiXCR, one entry per CDR3 protein. None of the V and J calls come from the authors' own analysis; TCRdb made them. In the table there are about 160,000 distinct CDR3 sequences, about a quarter of which are singletons. This CDR3 has 12 residues. CDR1 MGHRA and CDR2 YSYEKL come from the germline V gene. V shed 4 bases and J shed 1 base, with 1 base lying between them.

This specimen consisted of whole blood, obtained in connection with sensitization to the hapten diphenylcyclopropenone (DPC). The clonotype comes from a woman aged 18-35 years with alopecia areata. Some clones in this sample may be carry-over from other donors' samples. The J gene is TRBJ1-4, the V gene TRBV4-1; D is unresolved. For the CDR3, the DNA is TGCGCCAGCAGCCTAACTAATGAAAAACTGTTTTTT. Amino acids: CASSLTNEKLFF.